A single sample is the source of the 30 T cell receptor beta chains below, sequenced in a study of identical twins. Each CDR3 protein is one row after TCRdb ran MiXCR on the 5' RACE reads. The sample includes 1.5 million or so distinct CDR3 sequences, roughly 35% seen only once; the top ten take around 0.3%. The sequencing sample was made of cord blood. Receptors originate from a newborn girl in good health.

Worth noting for this clonotype: With a much larger clone just one base away, this may be a read error. The V gene is TRBV4-2, the J gene TRBJ1-1; D gene uncertain. Germline assignment: CDR1 LGHNA and CDR2 YNFKEQ. The CDR3 runs to 14 residues. This CDR3 reads CASSQDLGRTESFF. The CDR3 nucleotides read TGTGCCAGCAGCCAAGATTTGGGGAGAACTGAATCTTTCTTT.

This clonotype was counted between two and nine times. The J gene is TRBJ1-5, the V gene TRBV29-1; D might be TRBD1 (5 bases). The CDR3 runs 13 residues. With 4 bases removed from V and 0 bases from J, the gap between germline ends came to 7 bases. CDR1 is SQVTM, CDR2 ANQGSEA, per germline. The CDR3, as DNA: TGCAGCGTTGGGGACGGTAGCAATCAGCCCCAGCATTTT. Protein sequence: CSVGDGSNQPQHF.

The V and J genes are TRBV6-6 and TRBJ2-3; 8 bases are shared with TRBD2. In germline, CDR1 is MNHNY, CDR2 SVGAGI (reference sequence). The CDR3 length is 15 residues. V dropped 0 bases and J dropped 5; count of bases not matched to a gene: 4. The CDR3 spells CASSYSTSAGDTQYF. The CDR3 region has the DNA TGTGCCAGCAGTTACTCGACTAGCGCTGGAGATACGCAGTATTTT.

This clonotype was observed many times. This chain links TRBV29-1 with TRBJ2-7; D is possibly TRBD1 (5 bases). Between the trimmed V and J ends, which lost 2 bases and 1 base, there was a span of 6 bases. The CDR3 loop spans 12 amino acids. Germline V gives CDR1 SQVTM, CDR2 ANQGSEA. Written as DNA, the CDR3 is TGCAGCGTTGAAAACAGGTCCTACGAGCAGTACTTC. Amino acid sequence: CSVENRSYEQYF.

There are a few counts of this clonotype. The rearrangement joins TRBV20-1 to TRBJ1-1, with D possibly TRBD1 on 5 matching bases. V was trimmed by 5 bases and J by 7 bases, leaving 14 bases between them. The CDR3 is made up of 12 amino acids. Germline V gene sequence: CDR1 DFQATT, CDR2 SNEGSKA (reference sequence). The CDR3 loop is CSAPGTAYEAFF. CDR3 in DNA: TGCAGTGCTCCCGGGACGGCTTATGAAGCTTTCTTT.

Many counts were recorded for this clonotype. The V call is TRBV29-1, the J call TRBJ2-6; D unclear. This CDR3 is 13 amino acids long. V was cut by 4 bases and J by 0 bases, with 4 bases left in between. Germline lookup yields CDR1 SQVTM and CDR2 ANQGSEA. CDR3 coding DNA: TGCAGCGTTGCTAGCTCTGGGGCCAACGTCCTGACTTTC. This codes for CSVASSGANVLTF.

The chain joins TRBV5-6 to TRBJ1-1; 9 bases map to TRBD1. The trim removed 4 bases at V and 1 base at J, leaving 5 bases unmatched. This CDR3 region has 15 residues. Germline V lookup: CDR1 SGHDT, CDR2 YYEEEE. The CDR3 spells CASSETGGANTEAFF. The DNA of the CDR3 is TGTGCCAGCAGCGAAACAGGGGGCGCGAACACTGAAGCTTTCTTT.

A note on this clonotype: At one end the junction does not follow the germline gene, possibly because of a read error. The rearrangement joins TRBV7-9 to TRBJ2-3, with D maybe TRBD2 (6 bases). Germline CDR1 and CDR2: SEHNR and FQNEAQ (reference sequence). The CDR3 contains 16 residues. Here the CDR3 reads CACSTVWAGRTDTQYF. The CDR3 DNA follows: TGTGCCTGCAGCACCGTATGGGCGGGGAGGACAGATACGCAGTATTTT.

This chain joins TRBV7-9 and TRBJ2-1; the D gene is possibly TRBD2 (6 bases). This CDR3 has 14 residues. V lost 5 bases and J 4 bases, leaving 12 bases between the germline ends. Per germline, CDR1 SEHNR and CDR2 FQNEAQ (reference sequence). CDR3 nucleotides: TGTGCCAGCAGCACATCGACTAGTTACAATGAGCAGTTCTTC. Translated, it gives CASSTSTSYNEQFF.

There are a few counts of this clonotype. The chain uses TRBV7-9 and TRBJ1-2; unclear D gene. Per the germline V gene, CDR1 is SEHNR and CDR2 is FQNEAQ (reference sequence). Trimming stripped 2 bases from V and 8 bases from J, with 12 bases between. The CDR3 loop spans 13 amino acids. In DNA, the CDR3 is TGTGCCAGCAGCTTATCCTGGGATGACGGCTACACCTTC. Its translation: CASSLSWDDGYTF.

There are a few counts of this clonotype. This chain uses TRBV20-1 with TRBJ2-1, with 10 bases lining up with TRBD1. Germline V gives CDR1 DFQATT, CDR2 SNEGSKA (reference sequence). V lost 3 bases to trimming and J lost 4 bases; unmatched junction nucleotides: 3. The CDR3 extends over 14 amino acids. In DNA form, the CDR3 reads TGCAGTGCTAGGCGGGACAGGGGATACAATGAGCAGTTCTTC. Translation: CSARRDRGYNEQFF.

This clonotype was detected a few times. The DNA of the CDR3 is TGCGCCAGCAGCTTCTATCAGACAGGCCTCCTAGCCAAAAACATTCAGTACTTC. Protein sequence: CASSFYQTGLLAKNIQYF. V usage is TRBV5-1 and J usage is TRBJ2-4, with D possibly matching TRBD1 (6 bases). CDR1 is SGHRS, CDR2 YFSETQ, per germline. The CDR3 is 18 amino acids. V lost 2 bases and J 0 bases, leaving 18 bases between the germline ends.

This chain links TRBV2 with TRBJ2-7, with D hard to call. Germline values: CDR1 SNHLY, CDR2 FYNNEI. Trimming shortened V by 3 bases and J by 2 bases, and 14 bases separated the two germline ends. The CDR3 covers 15 residues. As DNA, the CDR3 is TGTGCCAGCAGTGATAGGGTCCCAAAGGCCTACGAGCAGTACTTC. Encoded protein: CASSDRVPKAYEQYF.

The chain links TRBV20-1 to TRBJ2-7, with TRBD2 matching 11 bases. The tail of the sequence fits TRBJ2-5 better, so the J call may be wrong. This CDR3 contains 15 residues. Germline CDR1 is DFQATT and CDR2 is SNEGSKA (reference sequence). The CDR3 DNA sequence: TGCAGTGCTAGAGACCGACTAGCGGGATATGAGACCCAGTACTTC. Encoded protein: CSARDRLAGYETQYF.

In this sample, this clonotype turned up a few times. The chain is built from TRBV5-1 and TRBJ2-3; TRBD2 might be the D (5 bases). V shed 0 bases and J shed 4 bases, with 18 bases lying between them. Germline CDR1 reads SGHRS; CDR2 reads YFSETQ. The CDR3 extends over 17 amino acids. CDR3: CASSLVGSSGGADTQYF. DNA for the CDR3: TGCGCCAGCAGCTTGGTCGGTTCCTCCGGAGGCGCAGATACGCAGTATTTT.

This chain connects TRBV28 to TRBJ2-7, with D uncertain. CDR3 length: 18 residues. Trimming shortened V by 3 bases and J by 1 base, and 22 bases separated the two germline ends. Germline CDR1 is MDHEN and CDR2 is SYDVKM. In DNA, the CDR3 is TGTGCCAGCAGTTTGTTATTGATGAGAGGCCCCACTTCCTACGAGCAGTACTTC. This sequence encodes CASSLLLMRGPTSYEQYF. Drawing the rest from reference TRBV28 and TRBJ2-7, the complete variable domain is DVKVTQSSRYLVKRTGEKVFLECVQDMDHENMFWYRQDPGLGLRLIYFSYDVKMKEKGDIPEGYSVSREKKERFSLILESASTNQTSMYLCASSLLLMRGPTSYEQYFGPGTRLTVT.

V and J are TRBV18 and TRBJ2-5; 7 bases are a match to TRBD2. This CDR3 has 15 residues. Germline V gene sequence: CDR1 KGHSH, CDR2 LQKENI. With V trimmed by 1 base and J by 1 base, 3 bases remained unmatched. The DNA for the CDR3 is TGTGCCAGCTCACCACTTCCTAGCGGCCAAGAGACCCAGTACTTC. It specifies CASSPLPSGQETQYF.

In its sample, this clonotype was seen many times. The chain carries TRBV25-1 and TRBJ1-2; D is unclear. CDR3 size: 14 residues. Germline lookup yields CDR1 MGHDK and CDR2 SYGVNS. Deletions cut 0 bases from V and 3 bases from J, with 8 bases between. CDR3 nucleotides: TGTGCCAGCAGTGAATACGGCGGATACTATGGCTACACCTTC. Protein: CASSEYGGYYGYTF.

The V gene is TRBV27, the J gene TRBJ1-5, with 7 positions matching TRBD1. The CDR3 has 13 residues. Germline V gene sequence: CDR1 MNHEY, CDR2 SMNVEV (reference sequence). Trimming took 8 bases from V and 4 from J; bases not matched to a gene: 5. The DNA of the CDR3 is TGTGCCAGCTGGCAGGGGGGAAATCAGCCCCAGCATTTT. It translates to CASWQGGNQPQHF.

The V and J genes are TRBV3-1 and TRBJ2-1, with no clear D. Germline-derived CDR1 and CDR2 are LGHDT and YNNKEL (reference sequence). Trimming removed 2 bases at V and 2 bases at J, with 4 bases between. The CDR3 length is 13 residues. In nucleotides, the CDR3 is TGTGCCAGCAGCCAATCTACCTACAATGAGCAGTTCTTC. The encoded protein is CASSQSTYNEQFF.

The chain combines TRBV7-2 with TRBJ2-2; 12 bases align to TRBD2. The CDR3 is made up of 16 amino acids. V trimming: 7 bases; J trimming: 7 bases; junction bases outside the gene matches: 10. The germline V gene has CDR1 SGHTA and CDR2 FQGNSA. The CDR3: CASIASGRAWRGELFF. CDR3 nucleotide sequence: TGTGCCAGCATCGCTAGCGGGAGGGCCTGGCGCGGGGAGCTGTTTTTT.

V is TRBV12-3 or TRBV12-4 and J is TRBJ1-2; no clear D. V gave up 3 bases and J gave up 7 bases, with 30 bases separating them. The CDR3 is 19 residues long. CDR3 DNA: TGTGCCAGCAGTTTTGGATCAGGAATCTTTATGGTTCGAATTCCTGGCTACACCTTC. This encodes CASSFGSGIFMVRIPGYTF.

This chain connects TRBV7-2 to TRBJ2-1; D is uncertain. Trimming took off 1 base at V and 7 bases at J, with 23 bases between the two ends. The germline V gene has CDR1 SGHTA and CDR2 FQGNSA. The CDR3 covers 18 residues. The CDR3 loop reads CASSLVGRPGITMNEQFF. The DNA for the CDR3 is TGTGCCAGCAGCTTAGTAGGCCGGCCCGGCATTACAATGAATGAGCAGTTCTTC.

The chain has TRBV5-1 and TRBJ2-5; D gene uncertain. V lost 0 bases and J 2 bases, leaving 8 bases between the germline ends. Germline-derived CDR1 and CDR2 are SGHRS and YFSETQ. This CDR3 has 14 amino acids. In DNA form, the CDR3 reads TGCGCCAGCAGCTTGGCCAAGATACAAGAGACCCAGTACTTC. This codes for CASSLAKIQETQYF. The full variable domain, with the rest looked up from reference TRBV5-1 and TRBJ2-5, is KAGVTQTPRYLIKTRGQQVTLSCSPISGHRSVSWYQQTPGQGLQFLFEYFSETQRNKGNFPGRFSGRQFSNSRSEMNVSTLELGDSALYLCASSLAKIQETQYFGPGTRLLVL.

The V and J genes are TRBV13 and TRBJ2-5; TRBD2 might be the D (6 bases). This CDR3 region has 15 residues. Germline CDR1 and CDR2: PRHDT and FYEKMQ (reference sequence). The V end was cut by 2 bases, the J end by 5 bases, with 15 bases between. The CDR3 region has the DNA TGTGCCAGCAGCTTATTAGCGGTTGGGGGGGAGACCCAGTACTTC. It is translated as CASSLLAVGGETQYF.

This clonotype was counted only a few times. The CDR3 region is CSARGGGESSPLHF. As DNA, the CDR3 is TGCAGTGCTAGAGGGGGGGGTGAGAGTTCACCCCTCCACTTT. The V call is TRBV20-1, the J call TRBJ1-6, with D perhaps matching TRBD1 (5 bases). The CDR3 length is 14 residues. V was clipped by 1 base and J by 9 bases, with 13 bases between them. Germline CDR1 and CDR2: DFQATT and SNEGSKA (reference sequence).

V is TRBV7-2 and J is TRBJ2-4, with TRBD2 identical over 8 bases. From germline, CDR1 is SGHTA and CDR2 FQGNSA. This CDR3 has 18 residues. After removal of 8 bases from V and 2 bases from J, the junction contained 17 bases not matched to a gene. CDR3 residues: CASGPGLGRGVTKNIQYF. CDR3 nucleotides: TGTGCCAGCGGGCCCGGATTGGGGCGGGGGGTAACCAAAAACATTCAGTACTTC.

The chain links TRBV6-5 to TRBJ1-1; tentative D call: TRBD1 (6 bases). The ends were cut back, 1 base at V and 0 bases at J, with 21 bases in the middle. Germline V gene data show CDR1 as MNHEY and CDR2 as SVGAGI. The CDR3 is 19 amino acids. This CDR3 is CASSYYYFLWDKVNTEAFF. For the CDR3, the DNA is TGTGCCAGCAGTTACTATTACTTCTTATGGGACAAGGTGAACACTGAAGCTTTCTTT.

The CDR3, as DNA: TGCAGTGCTAGAGGTATCAGATACATCACAGATACGCAGTATTTT. This gives the protein CSARGIRYITDTQYF. The chain couples TRBV20-1 to TRBJ2-3; no reliable D call. CDR1 is DFQATT and CDR2 is SNEGSKA in the germline V gene (reference sequence). V was shortened by 1 base and J by 2 bases, with 13 bases between the two germline ends. The CDR3 runs 15 residues.

Ten or more counts support this clonotype. In nucleotides, the CDR3 is TGTGCCATCAGTCGACAGGCCACAGATACGCAGTATTTT. Protein: CAISRQATDTQYF. The rearrangement joins TRBV10-3 to TRBJ2-3; TRBD1 might be the D (6 bases). The ends were cut back, 5 bases at V and 2 bases at J, with 8 bases in the middle. This CDR3 has 13 amino acids. Germline V gene lookup returns CDR1 ENHRY and CDR2 SYGVKD.